The T cell receptor beta chain under discussion was sequenced for a study of T cell clonality in common variable immunodeficiency. This clone was detected ten times or more. Antigen unknown. The read is 3 residues too short to cover the CDR3 end, so that end is filled in from the germline J gene. The V and J ends lost 5 bases and 7 bases respectively, with 11 bases between them. Germline values: CDR1 SEHNR, CDR2 FQNEAQ (reference sequence). This CDR3 comprises 13 residues. Produced via immunoSEQ multiplex PCR; TCRdb's table is partial and in-frame only. Sampling found 45,000 to 55,000 clones, none seen once. Heparinized whole blood, about 4.5 to 9 ml, came from each donor. Study results and limitations: Common variable immunodeficiency TCR beta sequences reportedly had fewer deletions and N-nucleotide insertions. Shared TCRbeta clones were fewer between CVID subjects than controls.

This clonotype originated in a person between 18 and 75 years old in good health. Input material: peripheral blood mononuclear cells. This chain uses TRBV7-9 with TRBJ1-4; D not resolved. The sequenced part of the CDR3 DNA is TGTGCCAGCAGCACCGAGGCGGGTGAAAAA. It encodes CASSTEAGEK. The whole CDR3 region reads CASSTEAGEKLFF.